The rows below give T cell receptor beta chains drawn from one sample of a study of blood T cell repertoires in COVID-19. The protocol was immunoSEQ multiplex PCR, while the TCRdb copy is restricted to in-frame clones and leaves out a portion. The sample holds about 99,000 clones; 70% to 90% are singletons and the top ten take 2.1%. The sample comprised peripheral blood. These receptors originate from a man in his fifties with COVID-19, enrolled during active disease. The CDR3 runs from the conserved cysteine through the conserved F or W. A D gene is named only where the DNA matches it firmly. Size tells how often a clone was seen (once, few, many) or the class of an expanded clone, and some rows leave it out.

V,J,size,D,CDR3,DNA
TRBV6-5,TRBJ2-2,.,.,CASRLGAGELFF,TGTGCCAGCAGACTCGGGGCCGGGGAGCTGTTTTTT
TRBV19,TRBJ1-2,.,TRBD1,CASSSGTGGVYGYTF,TGTGCCAGTAGTTCTGGGACAGGGGGCGTCTATGGCTACACCTTC
TRBV9,TRBJ1-5,.,TRBD1,CASNRGQPQHF,TGTGCCAGCAACAGGGGGCAGCCCCAGCATTTT
TRBV18,TRBJ1-2,.,.,CASSPNTGGYTF,TGTGCCAGCTCACCTAATACTGGTGGTTACACCTTC
TRBV7-9,TRBJ1-1,few,.,CASSLGFGPGDTEAFF,TGTGCCAGCAGCTTGGGGTTTGGGCCCGGGGACACTGAAGCTTTCTTT
TRBV12-3/TRBV12-4,TRBJ2-2,.,.,CASILRGTGELFF,TGTGCCAGCATCCTCCGAGGTACCGGGGAGCTGTTTTTT
TRBV6-5,TRBJ1-1,.,.,CASSSGGLRETFF,TGTGCCAGCAGCTCCGGCGGATTACGAGAGACTTTCTTT
TRBV4-1,TRBJ2-1,.,TRBD2,CASSQTRGGLGNEQFF,TGCGCCAGCAGCCAAACACGGGGGGGCCTCGGCAATGAGCAGTTCTTC
TRBV9,TRBJ2-5,many,TRBD1,CASSVETGVVGETQYF,TGTGCCAGCAGCGTAGAGACAGGGGTGGTGGGTGAGACCCAGTACTTC
TRBV19,TRBJ1-5,.,TRBD1,CASSVTGKQPQHF,TGTGCCAGTAGTGTGACAGGGAAGCAGCCCCAGCATTTT
TRBV5-1,TRBJ1-6,.,TRBD1,CASSLEQGSYNSPLHF,TGCGCCAGCAGCTTGGAACAGGGGTCTTATAATTCACCCCTCCACTTT
TRBV7-4,TRBJ1-5,.,.,CASSPGQSSNQPQHF,TGTGCCAGCAGCCCAGGACAGTCTAGCAATCAGCCCCAGCATTTT
TRBV7-6,TRBJ2-3,few,.,CASSLGQGSGGGTDTQYF,TGTGCCAGCAGCTTAGGGCAGGGCTCAGGAGGGGGCACAGATACGCAGTATTTT
TRBV7-8,TRBJ2-2,.,TRBD1,CASSLVRTGGAGELFF,TGTGCCAGCAGCTTAGTAAGGACAGGGGGAGCCGGGGAGCTGTTTTTT
TRBV28,TRBJ2-7,.,TRBD2,CASSISGGPAYEQYF,TGTGCCAGCAGCATTAGCGGGGGGCCAGCCTACGAGCAGTACTTC
TRBV6-2/TRBV6-3,TRBJ2-7,.,TRBD1,CASRPSLQGFPYEQYF,TGTGCCAGCAGACCTAGCCTACAGGGGTTTCCCTACGAGCAGTACTTC
TRBV9,TRBJ2-7,.,TRBD1,CASSLGQGNEQYF,TGTGCCAGCAGCCTAGGACAGGGCAACGAGCAGTACTTC
TRBV4-2,TRBJ1-5,.,.,CASSQERVQPQHF,TGTGCCAGCAGCCAAGAGCGGGTTCAGCCCCAGCATTTT
TRBV24-1,TRBJ1-4,.,.,CATSGETNEKLFF,TGTGCCACCTCAGGGGAAACTAATGAAAAACTGTTTTTT
TRBV6-6,TRBJ2-1,.,.,CASTHNNEQFF,TGTGCCAGCACTCACAACAATGAGCAGTTCTTC
TRBV19,TRBJ1-1,.,TRBD1,CASRPGQGNTEAFF,TGTGCCAGTAGACCGGGACAGGGGAACACTGAAGCTTTCTTT
TRBV5-6,TRBJ2-3,.,.,CASSYSEDTQYF,TGTGCCAGCAGCTACTCGGAGGATACGCAGTATTTT
TRBV11-1,TRBJ2-2,.,.,CASSLEQGNTGELFF,TGTGCCAGCAGCTTAGAACAGGGGAACACCGGGGAGCTGTTTTTT
TRBV5-4,TRBJ1-5,.,TRBD1,CASSVTGSKEPQHF,TGTGCCAGCAGCGTGACAGGGAGCAAGGAGCCCCAGCATTTT
TRBV4-2,TRBJ2-3,.,.,CASSHPRDSPTDTQYF,TGTGCCAGCAGCCACCCCCGGGACTCCCCAACAGATACGCAGTATTTT
TRBV4-2,TRBJ1-5,.,.,CASSQGKGGDQPQHF,TGTGCCAGCAGCCAAGGCAAAGGGGGTGATCAGCCCCAGCATTTT
TRBV23-1,TRBJ2-7,few,.,CASSRGLHEQYF,TGCGCCAGCAGTCGGGGGCTTCACGAGCAGTACTTC
TRBV7-3,TRBJ2-5,.,TRBD2,CASSLSGGTRETQYF,TGTGCCAGCAGTCTATCGGGGGGTACACGGGAGACCCAGTACTTC
TRBV7-2,TRBJ1-5,few,.,CASTGSQGHQPQHF,TGTGCCAGCACCGGGTCACAGGGCCATCAGCCCCAGCATTTT
TRBV9,TRBJ2-2,.,.,CASSVVETGELFF,TGTGCCAGCAGCGTAGTGGAGACCGGGGAGCTGTTTTTT
TRBV2,TRBJ1-2,.,TRBD1,CASRPTQGGSYGYTF,TGTGCCAGCAGGCCGACCCAGGGGGGCAGCTATGGCTACACCTTC
TRBV2,TRBJ1-1,.,.,CASSGTANTEAFF,TGTGCCAGCAGTGGGACAGCGAACACTGAAGCTTTCTTT
TRBV25-1,TRBJ2-5,.,.,CASSDAGRRGTQETQYF,TGTGCCAGCAGTGACGCCGGACGCAGGGGTACCCAAGAGACCCAGTACTTC
TRBV5-4,TRBJ1-4,.,TRBD1,CASSLGTETNEKLFF,TGTGCCAGCAGCCTAGGGACAGAAACTAATGAAAAACTGTTTTTT
TRBV7-3,TRBJ1-1,.,TRBD1,CASSPGTGGAAFF,TGTGCCAGCAGCCCAGGGACAGGGGGAGCAGCTTTCTTT
TRBV2,TRBJ2-1,.,TRBD2,CASSTLSGGAYEQFF,TGTGCCAGCAGTACACTTAGCGGGGGGGCCTATGAGCAGTTCTTC
TRBV7-9,TRBJ1-4,.,.,CASSLRGLGEKLFF,TGTGCCAGCAGCTTACGGGGGTTGGGTGAAAAACTGTTTTTT
TRBV10-1,TRBJ1-1,.,.,CASSGARGTEAFF,TGCGCCAGCAGCGGGGCCAGGGGTACTGAAGCTTTCTTT
TRBV5-1,TRBJ2-2,.,TRBD1,CASRGLSFTGELFF,TGCGCCTCCAGGGGGCTAAGCTTCACCGGGGAGCTGTTTTTT
TRBV4-3,TRBJ2-7,once,.,CASSQDFAWEIGYEQYF,TGCGCCAGCAGCCAAGATTTTGCGTGGGAGATCGGCTACGAGCAGTACTTC